This T cell receptor (beta chain) was sequenced for a study of T cells in localized non-small cell lung cancer. General study points: Sequencing was restricted to one tumor region; therefore, heterogeneity remains possible.

Produced via immunoSEQ multiplex PCR; TCRdb's table is partial and in-frame only. This table has 75,000 to 80,000 clones, 70% to 90% appearing once. With regard to this clone: Its antigen is unidentified.

Germline-derived CDR1 and CDR2 are SGHDT and YYEEEE. With V trimmed by 2 bases and J by 4 bases, 6 bases remained unmatched. CDR3 length equals 15 residues. The rearrangement uses TRBV5-6 and TRBJ2-5; 9 bases fit TRBD2. The sequence was obtained from a woman aged 40-70 years with stage I squamous cell lung carcinoma. The sample here was peripheral blood, taken before any cancer treatment. The DNA for the CDR3 is TGTGCCAGCAGCTTCATAGCGGGGGTTGGAGAGACCCAGTACTTC. Translation gives CASSFIAGVGETQYF.